Below, 12 T cell receptor beta chains from the same sample are listed, as sequenced in a study of blood T cell repertoires in COVID-19. The table came from immunoSEQ multiplex PCR; TCRdb's copy has only in-frame clones and leaves some out. The sample lists a few hundred thousand clones; roughly 84% were seen once. The sequencing input was peripheral blood. The receptors were sampled from a woman of 80 years or more with acute or convalescent COVID-19.

The chain links TRBV7-6 to TRBJ2-2, with D unresolved. V shed 3 bases and J shed 0 bases, with 5 bases lying between them. CDR1 is SGHVS and CDR2 is FNYEAQ in the germline V gene. The CDR3 length is 14 residues. The CDR3 DNA follows: TGTGCCAGCAGCTTCTCCGCGAACACCGGGGAGCTGTTTTTT. It yields the protein CASSFSANTGELFF.

The V call is TRBV5-1, the J call TRBJ2-2; 11 nucleotides align to TRBD2. CDR3 size: 15 residues. Germline CDR1 SGHRS, CDR2 YFSETQ. V shed 4 bases, J shed 3 bases, and the junction held 2 bases outside the gene matches. The CDR3 DNA is TGCGCCAGCAGCACTAGCGGGGGAGACACCGGGGAGCTGTTTTTT. Its translation: CASSTSGGDTGELFF.

The CDR3: CASTGDWGGYQPQHF. CDR3 DNA sequence: TGTGCCAGTACCGGGGATTGGGGGGGTTACCAGCCCCAGCATTTT. The genes are TRBV19 and TRBJ1-5, with TRBD1 as a possible D gene (5 bases). The CDR3 has 15 amino acids. Per germline, CDR1 LNHDA and CDR2 SQIVND (reference sequence). Between the trimmed V and J ends, which lost 7 bases and 7 bases, there was a span of 20 bases.

CDR3 coding DNA: TGTGCCACCAGCAGAACCCAGGGTTTTTATGGAAACACCATATATTTT. Translation gives CATSRTQGFYGNTIYF. The genes are TRBV15 and TRBJ1-3; tentative D call: TRBD1 (5 bases). The CDR3 has 16 residues. The V end lost 2 bases, the J end lost 3 bases, and 14 bases lay between the germline ends. CDR1 LNHNV and CDR2 YYDKDF come from the germline V gene (reference sequence).

The chain combines TRBV7-3 with TRBJ2-3; a weak D match, TRBD1 (5 bases). V shed 4 bases and J shed 3 bases, with 8 bases lying between them. CDR1 is SGHTA and CDR2 is FQGTGA in the germline V gene. The CDR3 totals 13 residues. The CDR3 here is CASSSQGTDTQYF. CDR3 nucleotide sequence: TGTGCCAGCAGCTCCCAGGGTACAGATACGCAGTATTTT.

This sequence joins TRBV19 and TRBJ1-6; 10 bases match TRBD1. In germline, CDR1 is LNHDA, CDR2 SQIVND (reference sequence). V was pared by 10 bases and J by 3 bases, with 9 bases of the junction left unmatched. The CDR3 extends over 16 amino acids. DNA of the CDR3: TGTGCCACTTCCCAGGACAGGGGGATCTATAATTCACCCCTCCACTTT. Its protein is CATSQDRGIYNSPLHF.

The chain combines TRBV12-3 or TRBV12-4 with TRBJ1-5, with 8 bases fitting TRBD1. With V trimmed by 7 bases and J by 6 bases, 5 bases remained unmatched. The CDR3 covers 13 residues. CDR3 sequence (DNA): TGTGCCAGCATGGCAGGGGGCGGTCAGCCCCAGCATTTT. It translates to CASMAGGGQPQHF.

J is TRBJ2-5 and V is TRBV27, with 11 bases identical to TRBD2. Germline assignment: CDR1 MNHEY and CDR2 SMNVEV (reference sequence). CDR3 length: 16 amino acids. J lost 5 bases, V lost 3 bases, and 8 bases had no gene match. CDR3 sequence: CASSFRSSGGMETQYF. CDR3 DNA sequence: TGTGCCAGCAGTTTCCGGTCTAGCGGGGGGATGGAGACCCAGTACTTC.

The rearrangement links TRBV2 to TRBJ1-5, with TRBD1 matching 7 bases. Germline V lookup: CDR1 SNHLY, CDR2 FYNNEI. The V gene end was trimmed by 4 bases and the J gene end by 7 bases; junction bases not matched to a gene: 7. CDR3 length equals 14 residues. The CDR3 coding sequence is TGTGCCAGCAGTGTACAGGGGAAGGACCAGCCCCAGCATTTT. Its protein product is CASSVQGKDQPQHF.

The rearrangement links TRBV6-2 or TRBV6-3 to TRBJ1-2, with 7 bases fitting TRBD1. The length of the CDR3 is 15 residues. Losses at the gene ends were 2 bases for V and 1 base for J; bases not matched to a gene: 4. Germline V lookup: CDR1 MNHEY, CDR2 SVGEGT. The CDR3, as DNA: TGTGCCAGCAGTTACGGACAGGAGAGTAACTATGGCTACACCTTC. Translating gives CASSYGQESNYGYTF.

The J gene is TRBJ2-7, the V gene TRBV3-1 (or the pseudogene TRBV3-2); D unclear. The CDR3 runs 12 residues. Trimming took off 1 base at V and 6 bases at J, with 7 bases between the two ends. Germline lookup yields CDR1 LGHDT and CDR2 YNNKEL (reference sequence). The CDR3 nucleotides read TGTGCCAGCAGCCAAGTCCCGAGCGAGCAGTACTTC. It is translated as CASSQVPSEQYF.

The count of this clone is one. The rearrangement links TRBV12-5 to TRBJ1-5; 10 bases are a match to TRBD1. V shed 6 bases, J shed 4 bases, and the junction held 6 bases outside the gene matches. CDR3 length: 15 amino acids. Germline values: CDR1 LGHNT, CDR2 FRNRAP. CDR3 sequence: CASGPRQGANQPQHF. The DNA of the CDR3 is TGTGCTAGTGGCCCCCGACAGGGGGCGAATCAGCCCCAGCATTTT.